These 20 T cell receptor beta chains were all obtained from the same sample, sequenced in a study of Ad26.COV2.S vaccination and SARS-CoV-2 variants. TCRdb keeps only in-frame clones here, not all; method: immunoSEQ multiplex PCR. The sample shows roughly 500,000 clones, 89% of them seen only once. The treatment was: around 19 received Ad26.COV2.S at low or high dose, single or two shots; about 5 received placebo; per-sample allocation not given. Sampling happened 63 days after the first vaccine or placebo injection. Sequenced here: peripheral blood, sampled in a trial of Ad26.COV2.S vaccine versus placebo. The receptors originated from a person aged 18-65 years who received the Ad26.COV2.S COVID-19 vaccine or a placebo.

This clone showed up just a few times. This chain uses TRBV7-2 with TRBJ1-5, with TRBD1 as a possible D gene (5 bases). The germline CDR1 and CDR2 sequences are SGHTA and FQGNSA. V lost 3 bases and J lost 8, with 8 bases in between. The length of the CDR3 is 12 residues. CDR3 protein: CASSFRGEPQHF. DNA of the CDR3: TGTGCCAGCAGCTTTCGGGGGGAGCCCCAGCATTTT.

The CDR3 DNA follows: TGTGCCAGCAGCCGGGACAGAGTCCATGGCTACACCTTC. This codes for CASSRDRVHGYTF. The chain recombines TRBV11-3 with TRBJ1-2; 7 bases align to TRBD1. Trimming took 5 bases from V and 6 from J; bases not matched to a gene: 6. This CDR3 is built from 13 residues. Per germline, CDR1 SGHNT and CDR2 YENEEA. Combining the CDR3 with reference TRBV11-3 and TRBJ1-2 gives the whole variable domain EAGVVQSPRYKIIEKKQPVAFWCNPISGHNTLYWYLQNLGQGPELLIRYENEEAVDDSQLPKDRFSAERLKGVDSTLKIQPAELGDSAVYLCASSRDRVHGYTFGSGTRLTVV.

This sequence joins TRBV15 and TRBJ2-1, with 9 positions matching TRBD1. The J segment lost 8 bases and the V segment lost 3 bases, leaving 5 bases of the junction unmatched. Germline lookup yields CDR1 LNHNV and CDR2 YYDKDF (reference sequence). This CDR3 comprises 14 residues. The CDR3 DNA follows: TGTGCCACCAGCAGTGGGGACAGGGAACATGAGCAGTTCTTC. Translation: CATSSGDREHEQFF. The variable domain in full, completed from reference TRBV15 and TRBJ2-1, reads DAMVIQNPRYQVTQFGKPVTLSCSQTLNHNVMYWYQQKSSQAPKLLFHYYDKDFNNEADTPDNFQSRRPNTSFCFLDIRSPGLGDTAMYLCATSSGDREHEQFFGPGTRLTVL.

J is TRBJ2-7 and V is TRBV18, with D hard to call. The CDR3 has 14 residues. Looked up from germline, CDR1 is KGHSH and CDR2 is LQKENI. Trimming removed 2 bases from V and 1 base from J, with 9 bases in between. Here the CDR3 DNA reads TGTGCCAGCTCACCATTAGAGCATTCCTACGAGCAGTACGTC. Translated, it gives CASSPLEHSYEQYV.

The chain employs TRBV6-5 and TRBJ2-2; D ambiguous. The CDR3 spans 16 residues. Germline CDR1 reads MNHEY; CDR2 reads SVGAGI. Trimming took off 0 bases at V and 4 bases at J, with 12 bases between the two ends. The CDR3 is CASSYSIPTTTGELFF. The CDR3 DNA sequence: TGTGCCAGCAGTTACTCGATACCGACAACCACCGGGGAGCTGTTTTTT.

The gene calls are TRBV19 and TRBJ1-6, with D tentatively TRBD1 (5 bases). The germline V gene has CDR1 LNHDA and CDR2 SQIVND (reference sequence). Trimming cost V 4 bases and J 8 bases, with 18 bases left between them. The CDR3 has 16 residues. CDR3 amino acids: CASSTRTSVGDSPLHF. The CDR3 coding sequence is TGTGCCAGTAGTACCCGGACCTCCGTAGGGGATTCACCCCTCCACTTT.

The chain is built from TRBV6-7 and TRBJ1-6; 7 bases match TRBD1. TRBV6-7 is flagged as an ORF with uncertain function. The CDR3 sequence is 17 residues long. The V gene end was trimmed by 10 bases and the J gene end by 0 bases; junction bases not matched to a gene: 12. CDR3 loop: CATPGQRPSSYNSPLHF. The CDR3 DNA reads as TGTGCCACCCCGGGACAGAGACCTAGCTCCTATAATTCACCCCTCCACTTT.

This clone was counted a single time. The J gene is TRBJ1-2, the V gene TRBV24-1; a possible D gene is TRBD1 (5 bases). Germline assignment: CDR1 KGHDR and CDR2 SFDVKD. V was clipped by 4 bases and J by 3 bases, with 8 bases between them. There are 13 residues in the CDR3. The chain's CDR3 is CATSETEDYGYTF. In nucleotides, the CDR3 is TGTGCCACCAGTGAGACAGAGGACTATGGCTACACCTTC.

V usage is TRBV6-5 and J usage is TRBJ1-3; a possible D gene is TRBD1 (6 bases). V lost 0 bases, J lost 4 bases, and 10 bases lay in between. Looked up from germline, CDR1 is MNHEY and CDR2 is SVGAGI. The CDR3 sequence is 15 residues long. The CDR3 nucleotides are TGTGCCAGCAGTTACTCGGCCGGGACAGGAAACACCATATATTTT. Amino acid sequence: CASSYSAGTGNTIYF.

The rearrangement uses TRBV11-2 and TRBJ2-1; TRBD2 matches at 13 bases. V was pared by 4 bases and J by 10 bases, with 4 bases of the junction left unmatched. Germline CDR1 is SGHAT and CDR2 is FQNNGV. The CDR3 is 14 amino acids. In DNA, the CDR3 is TGTGCCAGCAGCTGGACTAGCGGGAGTCAGGAGCAGTTCTTC. The encoded protein is CASSWTSGSQEQFF.

This sequence joins TRBV7-2 and TRBJ2-3; a weak D match, TRBD1 (5 bases). The CDR3 consists of 16 residues. Trimming pared 5 bases from V and 8 bases from J, leaving 23 bases between. The germline V gene encodes CDR1 SGHTA and CDR2 FQGNSA. CDR3 nucleotide sequence: TGTGCCAGCAGCCCGCGCGTGGGGCTAATTTGGGGTACGCAGTATTTT. Translated: CASSPRVGLIWGTQYF.

The rearrangement joins TRBV4-1 to TRBJ1-5; D remains ambiguous. Germline values: CDR1 MGHRA, CDR2 YSYEKL. The CDR3 runs to 14 residues. Trimming removed 1 base from V and 7 bases from J, with 11 bases in between. As DNA, the CDR3 is TGCGCCAGCAGCCAAGTTGGAATGAGCCAGCCCCAGCATTTT. Translating gives CASSQVGMSQPQHF.

This chain links TRBV5-4 with TRBJ2-1, with 7 bases lining up with TRBD1. Germline CDR1 SGHNT, CDR2 YYREEE (reference sequence). CDR3 size: 16 residues. Trimming cost V 7 bases and J 4 bases; bases outside gene matches: 14. The CDR3 DNA reads TGTGCCAGCGTGAGAGGGGGCTATAAATCTTACAATGAGCAGTTCTTC. Protein sequence: CASVRGGYKSYNEQFF. Full variable domain (rest looked up from reference TRBV5-4 and TRBJ2-1): ETGVTQSPTHLIKTRGQQVTLRCSSQSGHNTVSWYQQALGQGPQFIFQYYREEENGRGNFPPRFSGLQFPNYSSELNVNALELDDSALYLCASVRGGYKSYNEQFFGPGTRLTVL.

A remark on this clone: Other nucleotide sequences in the sample specify the same CDR3. The chain uses TRBV5-1 and TRBJ2-5; D is unclear. Germline V gene lookup returns CDR1 SGHRS and CDR2 YFSETQ. The CDR3 is made up of 11 amino acids. Trimming removed 1 base from V and 4 bases from J, with 2 bases in between. The CDR3 coding sequence is TGCGCCAGCAGCTTGTCAGAGACCCAGTACTTC. Translation: CASSLSETQYF. The whole variable domain, filled in from reference TRBV5-1 and TRBJ2-5, reads KAGVTQTPRYLIKTRGQQVTLSCSPISGHRSVSWYQQTPGQGLQFLFEYFSETQRNKGNFPGRFSGRQFSNSRSEMNVSTLELGDSALYLCASSLSETQYFGPGTRLLVL.

DNA for the CDR3: TGTGCCAGCAGTGTGGTCAGGGGGCTGCCTAATGAAAAACTGTTTTTT. The encoded protein is CASSVVRGLPNEKLFF. The chain uses TRBV2 and TRBJ1-4, with 8 nucleotides matching TRBD1. This CDR3 region has 16 residues. Looked up from germline, CDR1 is SNHLY and CDR2 is FYNNEI. V shed 4 bases, J shed 3 bases, and the junction held 7 bases outside the gene matches.

The chain carries TRBV10-3 and TRBJ2-5, with no clear D. Trimming stripped 3 bases from V and 7 bases from J, with 18 bases between. The CDR3 is made up of 15 amino acids. The germline V gene encodes CDR1 ENHRY and CDR2 SYGVKD. CDR3 amino acids: CAISDPGLGMGTQYF. CDR3 DNA sequence: TGTGCCATCAGTGACCCGGGCTTAGGAATGGGGACCCAGTACTTC.

The V gene is TRBV12-5, the J gene TRBJ1-2; 9 nucleotides line up with TRBD1. J was trimmed by 7 bases and V by 3 bases; bases with no gene match: 6. Germline values: CDR1 LGHNT, CDR2 FRNRAP. There are 14 residues in the CDR3. The CDR3 reads CASGLNRGRVGYTF. CDR3 sequence (DNA): TGTGCTAGTGGTTTAAACAGGGGGCGCGTTGGCTACACCTTC.

J is TRBJ2-7 and V is TRBV18, with TRBD1 identical over 9 bases. The germline gives CDR1 KGHSH, CDR2 LQKENI. The CDR3 extends over 14 amino acids. V lost 2 bases, J lost 4 bases, and 3 bases stayed unmatched. DNA of the CDR3: TGTGCCAGCTCACCAGGACAGGGGTATTACGAGCAGTACTTC. Amino acids: CASSPGQGYYEQYF.

On this clone: Other nucleotide sequences in the sample specify the same CDR3. The chain carries TRBV5-4 and TRBJ2-1; 8 bases match TRBD1. Germline V gene sequence: CDR1 SGHNT, CDR2 YYREEE (reference sequence). This CDR3 region has 15 residues. The trim removed 5 bases at V and 1 base at J, leaving 5 bases unmatched. The DNA for the CDR3 is TGTGCCAGCAGAACAGACAGGGGTTCCTACAATGAGCAGTTCTTC. This codes for CASRTDRGSYNEQFF.

V is TRBV11-2 and J is TRBJ2-7; 9 nucleotides match TRBD2. The trim removed 2 bases at V and 7 bases at J, leaving 9 bases unmatched. Germline values: CDR1 SGHAT, CDR2 FQNNGV. This CDR3 comprises 15 residues. The CDR3 DNA reads as TGTGCCAGCAGCTTATACGCGGGAGGGCTCTGGGAGCAGTACGTC. Protein sequence: CASSLYAGGLWEQYV.